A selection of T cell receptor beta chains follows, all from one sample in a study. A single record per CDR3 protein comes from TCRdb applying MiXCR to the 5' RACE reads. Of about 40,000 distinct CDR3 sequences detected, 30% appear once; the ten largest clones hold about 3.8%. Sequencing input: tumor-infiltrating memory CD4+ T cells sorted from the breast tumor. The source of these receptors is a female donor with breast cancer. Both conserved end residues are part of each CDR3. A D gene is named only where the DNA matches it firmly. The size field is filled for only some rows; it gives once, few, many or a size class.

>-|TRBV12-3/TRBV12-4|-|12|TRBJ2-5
CASGGSQETQYF
TGTGCCAGCGGGGGTTCTCAAGAGACCCAGTACTTC
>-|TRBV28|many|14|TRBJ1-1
CASSLSSMNTEAFF
TGTGCCAGCAGTTTGTCATCCATGAACACTGAAGCTTTCTTT
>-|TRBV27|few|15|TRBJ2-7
CASSLSFMSAKQQYF
TGTGCCAGCAGTTTATCCTTTATGTCAGCTAAACAGCAGTACTTC
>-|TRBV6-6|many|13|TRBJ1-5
CASSPPSNQPQHF
TGTGCCAGCAGCCCCCCTAGCAATCAGCCCCAGCATTTT
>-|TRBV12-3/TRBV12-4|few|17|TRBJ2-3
CASSLVTFGSNTDTQYF
TGTGCCAGCAGTTTGGTGACTTTCGGAAGCAACACAGATACGCAGTATTTT
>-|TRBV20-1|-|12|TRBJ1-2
CSVPDQGSGYTF
TGCAGTGTCCCCGACCAGGGGTCCGGCTACACCTTC
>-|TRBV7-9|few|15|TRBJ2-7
CASSFGRQSSYEQYF
TGTGCCAGCAGCTTCGGACGGCAGAGCTCCTACGAGCAGTACTTC
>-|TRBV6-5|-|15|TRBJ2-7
CASSYEGQGYYEQYF
TGTGCCAGCAGTTACGAGGGGCAGGGGTACTACGAGCAGTACTTC
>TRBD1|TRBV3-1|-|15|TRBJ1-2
CASSQWDSFMYGYTF
TGTGCCAGCAGCCAATGGGACAGCTTTATGTATGGCTACACCTTC
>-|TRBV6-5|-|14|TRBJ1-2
CASSYTGSRTGYTF
TGTGCCAGCAGTTATACGGGGAGCAGAACTGGCTACACCTTC
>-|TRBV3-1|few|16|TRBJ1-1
CASSQGLYGGFTEAFF
TGTGCCAGCAGCCAAGGTCTCTACGGGGGTTTCACTGAAGCTTTCTTT
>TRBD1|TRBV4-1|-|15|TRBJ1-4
CASSHLPGQGKKLFF
TGCGCCAGCAGCCACTTACCGGGACAGGGAAAGAAACTGTTTTTT
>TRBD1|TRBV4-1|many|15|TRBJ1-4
CASSRLQGSNEKLFF
TGCGCCAGCAGCCGTTTACAGGGGTCCAATGAAAAACTGTTTTTT
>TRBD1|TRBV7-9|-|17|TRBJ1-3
CASSPWGTGHSGNTIYF
TGTGCCAGCAGCCCATGGGGGACAGGGCACTCTGGAAACACCATATATTTT
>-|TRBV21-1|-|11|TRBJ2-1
CASTKRVEQFF
TGTGCCAGCACCAAAAGGGTTGAGCAGTTCTTC
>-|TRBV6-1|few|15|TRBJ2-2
CASSEVPRPSRELFF
TGTGCCAGCAGTGAAGTCCCCAGGCCCTCCCGGGAGCTGTTTTTT
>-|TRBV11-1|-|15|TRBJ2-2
CASSLEHGRTGELFF
TGTGCCAGCAGCTTAGAGCACGGGCGCACCGGGGAGCTGTTTTTT
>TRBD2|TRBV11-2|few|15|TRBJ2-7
CASSLTAGGPYEQYF
TGTGCCAGCAGCCTTACAGCGGGAGGGCCCTACGAGCAGTACTTC
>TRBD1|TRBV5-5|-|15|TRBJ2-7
CASSMRTGDTYEQYF
TGTGCCAGCAGCATGCGGACAGGGGATACCTACGAGCAGTACTTC
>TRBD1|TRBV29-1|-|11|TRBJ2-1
CSMRTGNEQFF
TGCAGCATGAGGACAGGGAATGAGCAGTTCTTC
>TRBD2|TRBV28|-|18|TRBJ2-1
CASTTPVIAGSSYNEQFF
TGTGCCAGTACGACCCCAGTTATAGCGGGCAGCTCCTACAATGAGCAGTTCTTC
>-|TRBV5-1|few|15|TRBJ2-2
CASSFTGTNTGELFF
TGCGCCAGCAGCTTCACAGGGACAAACACCGGGGAGCTGTTTTTT
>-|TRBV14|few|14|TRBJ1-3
CASSPAHSGNTIYF
TGTGCCAGCAGCCCTGCCCACTCTGGAAACACCATATATTTT
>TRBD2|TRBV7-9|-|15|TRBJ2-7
CASSPPGLAGVEQYF
TGTGCCAGCAGCCCCCCGGGACTAGCGGGAGTCGAGCAGTACTTC
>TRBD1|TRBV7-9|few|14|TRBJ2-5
CATYPPGGQETQYF
TGTGCCACCTACCCCCCAGGGGGCCAAGAGACCCAGTACTTC
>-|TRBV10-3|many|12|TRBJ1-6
CAISDEGLPLHF
TGTGCCATCAGTGACGAGGGCTTGCCCCTCCACTTT
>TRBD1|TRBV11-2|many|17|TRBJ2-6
CASSYRDRGSGANVLTF
TGTGCCAGCAGTTACCGGGACAGGGGGTCCGGGGCCAACGTCCTGACTTTC
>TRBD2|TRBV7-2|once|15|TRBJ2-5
CASSRTSGSSETQYF
TGTGCCAGCAGCCGGACTAGCGGGAGCTCAGAGACCCAGTACTTC
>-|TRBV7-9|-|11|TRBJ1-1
CASSLPGEAFF
TGTGCCAGCAGCTTACCGGGAGAAGCTTTCTTT
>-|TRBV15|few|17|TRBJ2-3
CATSRVETGERADTQYF
TGTGCCACCAGCAGAGTTGAAACGGGAGAGAGGGCAGATACGCAGTATTTT
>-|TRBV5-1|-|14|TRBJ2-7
CTSSPLGTSYEQYF
TGCACCAGCAGCCCCTTGGGGACCTCCTACGAGCAGTACTTC
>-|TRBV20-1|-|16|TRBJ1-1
CSARDIREGWNTEAFF
TGCAGTGCTAGAGACATTAGGGAGGGGTGGAACACTGAAGCTTTCTTT